A single T cell receptor beta chain is shown here with its context. The data are from a study of blood T cell repertoires in COVID-19. Across the study: COVID-19 samples, acute and convalescent, were from the United States, Italy and Spain. T cells, B-cell-depleted T cells, or PBMCs provided the cDNA or gDNA that served as material.

Per the study methods: It was from reference gene primer amplification that nucleated cell counts were estimated. Clones were read by immunoSEQ multiplex PCR, and TCRdb kept only the in-frame ones, dropping some. That table furnishes V, J and clone size, whereas the DNA furnished D and trimming. The sample lists about 210,000 clones, approximately 78% occurring once. Germline V CDR1 and CDR2: MNHEY, SMNVEV (reference sequence). This CDR3 is built from 15 residues. Trimming left V 1 base short and J 5 bases short, with 15 bases between. The gene calls are TRBV27 and TRBJ2-7; tentatively, D is TRBD2 (6 bases). The sequence came from a woman aged 40 to 50 with acute or convalescent COVID-19. The sample was peripheral blood. The CDR3 protein is CASSLWGRPNDEQYF. Here the CDR3 DNA reads TGTGCCAGCAGTTTATGGGGGAGGCCAAACGACGAGCAGTACTTC.